Below are 27 T cell receptor beta chains sequenced from a single sample in a study of T cell responses to AZD1222 COVID-19 vaccine (dated by TCRdb to the early 2020s). The library came from the immunoSEQ multiplex PCR assay. This is the immuneACCESS table as TCRdb keeps it, with only in-frame sequences that have V and J called. A part of the clones is gone; compared with another copy, unresolved V genes explain less than half, and the rest is unexplained. The sample records some 130,000 clones, approximately 88% of which are singletons. Of the sample, approximately 18% is held by the ten largest clones. The time point tag for this specimen amounts to: baseline before first vaccination. The meaning of the sample's treatment or condition label: meningococcal conjugate vaccine given as trial control. Sample: peripheral blood, taken on day 0 of MenACWY control vaccination. Receptors originate from an adult in good health.

This clone showed up just a few times. The V gene is TRBV2, the J gene TRBJ2-7; 9 bases fit TRBD2. Germline V lookup: CDR1 SNHLY, CDR2 FYNNEI. This CDR3 is built from 18 residues. Unmatched junction bases numbered 22, after V lost 4 bases and J lost 9 bases. This CDR3 reads CASSARSFRLADFTGQYF. The CDR3 DNA reads TGTGCCAGCAGTGCTAGATCCTTCAGACTAGCGGATTTCACGGGGCAGTACTTC.

This clone was seen a few times. This chain uses TRBV9 with TRBJ2-1; no reliable D call. Per germline, CDR1 SGDLS and CDR2 YYNGEE. V was pared by 4 bases and J by 0 bases, with 11 bases between. There are 15 residues in the CDR3. CDR3 residues: CASSRTASSYNEQFF. The CDR3 DNA reads TGTGCCAGCAGCAGAACAGCCAGCTCCTACAATGAGCAGTTCTTC.

The chain couples TRBV20-1 to TRBJ1-1; no reliable D call. The V end was cut by 3 bases, the J end by 5 bases, with 19 bases between. Germline lookup yields CDR1 DFQATT and CDR2 SNEGSKA (reference sequence). The CDR3 is 15 amino acids. CDR3 protein: CSASTRGRRVTEAFF. The CDR3 coding sequence is TGCAGTGCTAGTACTAGAGGACGTCGAGTGACTGAAGCTTTCTTT.

The chain employs TRBV24-1 and TRBJ2-5; 8 bases fit TRBD1. The CDR3 loop spans 15 amino acids. V was pared by 0 bases and J by 5 bases, with 4 bases of the junction left unmatched. CDR1 and CDR2 (germline): KGHDR, SFDVKD. CDR3 sequence (DNA): TGTGCCACCAGTGATTTGCAGGGGGCCTGGGAGACCCAGTACTTC. It codes for CATSDLQGAWETQYF.

J is TRBJ1-1 and V is TRBV15; D is unclear. V was trimmed by 5 bases and J by 3 bases, leaving 7 bases between them. Germline loops: CDR1 LNHNV, CDR2 YYDKDF (reference sequence). CDR3 length: 12 residues. CDR3 protein: CATSRRDTEAFF. The CDR3 DNA reads TGTGCCACCAGCCGGAGGGACACTGAAGCTTTCTTT.

The chain's CDR3 is CATSRTPSGEQYF. DNA for the CDR3: TGTGCCACCAGCAGAACACCTAGCGGCGAGCAGTACTTC. The genes are TRBV15 and TRBJ2-7, with 7 bases that match TRBD2. Per the germline V gene, CDR1 is LNHNV and CDR2 is YYDKDF (reference sequence). J gave up 6 bases and V 2 bases, and 4 bases lay outside the gene matches. CDR3 length: 13 amino acids.

The chain recombines TRBV5-1 with TRBJ2-2, with 13 bases aligning to TRBD2. From germline, CDR1 is SGHRS and CDR2 YFSETQ. CDR3 length: 18 residues. Losses at the gene ends were 5 bases for V and 5 bases for J; bases not matched to a gene: 12. In DNA form, the CDR3 reads TGCGCCAGCAGGGGCCAACTAGCGGGAGGGCCCGGTACCGGGGAGCTGTTTTTT. This encodes CASRGQLAGGPGTGELFF.

The chain employs TRBV2 and TRBJ2-7, with 7 bases fitting TRBD2. V dropped 7 bases and J dropped 4; count of bases not matched to a gene: 4. The CDR3 is 12 amino acids. Germline V gene lookup returns CDR1 SNHLY and CDR2 FYNNEI. The CDR3 sequence: CASILAEYEQYF. CDR3 bases: TGTGCCAGCATTCTAGCGGAATACGAGCAGTACTTC.

The chain recombines TRBV28 with TRBJ1-5; D unresolved. The germline V gene has CDR1 MDHEN and CDR2 SYDVKM. The CDR3 sequence is 13 residues long. Trimming removed 5 bases at V and 7 bases at J, with 12 bases between. CDR3 in DNA: TGTGCCAGCAGTCCCCCCCCATTACAGCCCCAGCATTTT. Translating gives CASSPPPLQPQHF.

The chain combines TRBV6-5 with TRBJ2-2, with TRBD2 matching 7 bases. Germline V gives CDR1 MNHEY, CDR2 SVGAGI. The J segment lost 1 base and the V segment lost 6 bases, leaving 2 bases of the junction unmatched. This CDR3 has 14 residues. Here the CDR3 DNA reads TGTGCCAGCAGGTCTAGCGGGAACACCGGGGAGCTGTTTTTT. Translating it yields CASRSSGNTGELFF.

This chain joins TRBV6-5 and TRBJ1-1, with D hard to call. CDR3 length: 16 amino acids. V was clipped by 0 bases and J by 0 bases, with 11 bases between them. Germline V gene sequence: CDR1 MNHEY, CDR2 SVGAGI. CDR3 sequence reads: CASSYSIFQVNTEAFF. The CDR3 bases are TGTGCCAGCAGTTACTCGATCTTCCAGGTGAACACTGAAGCTTTCTTT.

CDR3 bases: TGTGCCACCCTTGACCACCGGGACGGGAGAGATACGCAGTATTTT. Amino acid sequence: CATLDHRDGRDTQYF. This chain links TRBV19 with TRBJ2-3; D may be TRBD2 (6 bases). Germline CDR1 and CDR2: LNHDA and SQIVND (reference sequence). This CDR3 has 15 residues. Between the trimmed V and J ends, which lost 10 bases and 5 bases, there was a span of 22 bases.

This clone occurred once. The chain links TRBV27 to TRBJ1-5; TRBD1 matches 7 bases. CDR3 length equals 15 residues. Per the germline V gene, CDR1 is MNHEY and CDR2 is SMNVEV (reference sequence). V gave up 6 bases and J gave up 0 bases; unmatched junction bases: 5. The CDR3 here is CASRMGQNSNQPQHF. DNA for the CDR3: TGTGCCAGCAGAATGGGACAGAATAGCAATCAGCCCCAGCATTTT.

In its sample, this clone ranks as medium-sized (0.01 to 0.1%). CDR3 nucleotide sequence: TGTGCCTGGAGTGGTCACAGGGAGTGGAACGAGCAGTACTTC. Its protein product is CAWSGHREWNEQYF. The V call is TRBV30, the J call TRBJ2-7; D is perhaps TRBD1 (6 bases). Between the trimmed V and J ends, which lost 1 base and 5 bases, there was a span of 15 bases. CDR3 length equals 14 residues. CDR1 and CDR2 (germline): GTSNPN, SVGIG (reference sequence). The entire variable domain, with the rest obtained from reference TRBV30 and TRBJ2-7, is as follows: SQTIHQWPATLVQPVGSPLSLECTVEGTSNPNLYWYRQAAGRGLQLLFYSVGIGQISSEVPQNLSASRPQDRQFILSSKKLLLSDSGFYLCAWSGHREWNEQYFGPGTRLTVT.

This clone was detected only a few times. The rearrangement uses TRBV3-1 (or the pseudogene TRBV3-2) and TRBJ2-4; 7 bases are shared with TRBD1. The germline V gene has CDR1 LGHDT and CDR2 YNNKEL (reference sequence). The length of the CDR3 is 14 residues. J was trimmed by 8 bases and V by 2 bases; bases with no gene match: 6. Written as DNA, the CDR3 is TGTGCCAGCAGCCAAAACAGGGGCCCGCACATTCAGTACTTC. Encoded protein: CASSQNRGPHIQYF.

On this clone: An end of the junction differs from the germline gene, which may be a read error. The chain employs TRBV7-2 and TRBJ1-1; D remains unclear. Germline assignment: CDR1 SGHTA and CDR2 FQGNSA. This CDR3 is built from 15 residues. The chain's CDR3 is CASRLGGRSNTEAFF. CDR3 coding DNA: TGTGCCAGCAGGTTAGGAGGGAGATCGAACACTGAAGCTTTCTTT.

This sequence joins TRBV24-1 and TRBJ1-1; possibly TRBD1 for D (5 bases). Trimming cost V 2 bases and J 10 bases, with 22 bases left between them. CDR1 is KGHDR and CDR2 is SFDVKD in the germline V gene. The CDR3 contains 16 residues. In DNA form, the CDR3 reads TGTGCCACCAGTGATTCGGGGCCCTCGGGACGCGGTATAGCTTTCTTT. Its translation: CATSDSGPSGRGIAFF.

J is TRBJ1-1 and V is TRBV10-3; the D gene is possibly TRBD1 (5 bases). CDR3 length: 14 residues. Per germline, CDR1 ENHRY and CDR2 SYGVKD. The germline V and J ends were trimmed by 3 bases and 0 bases, with 8 bases remaining between them. The CDR3 loop reads CAISEDSMNTEAFF. CDR3 nucleotide sequence: TGTGCCATCAGTGAAGACAGCATGAACACTGAAGCTTTCTTT.

The chain carries TRBV7-9 and TRBJ1-1, with D perhaps TRBD1 (5 bases). The CDR3 is made up of 14 amino acids. With 5 bases removed from V and 5 bases from J, the gap between germline ends came to 15 bases. CDR1 SEHNR and CDR2 FQNEAQ come from the germline V gene (reference sequence). Here the CDR3 reads CASSPLGAGTEAFF. CDR3 nucleotides: TGTGCCAGCAGCCCACTCGGGGCGGGGACTGAAGCTTTCTTT. The variable domain in full, with the rest retrieved from reference TRBV7-9 and TRBJ1-1, is DTGVSQNPRHKITKRGQNVTFRCDPISEHNRLYWYRQTLGQGPEFLTYFQNEAQLEKSRLLSDRFSAERPKGSFSTLEIQRTEQGDSAMYLCASSPLGAGTEAFFGQGTRLTVV.

The chain combines TRBV6-2 or TRBV6-3 with TRBJ2-1; 8 positions agree with TRBD2. The CDR3 is made up of 16 amino acids. CDR1 is MNHEY, CDR2 SVGEGT, per germline. V dropped 5 bases and J dropped 4; count of bases not matched to a gene: 10. This chain's CDR3 is CASSVPQREFYNEQFF. The CDR3 DNA follows: TGTGCCAGCAGTGTCCCCCAGCGGGAGTTTTACAATGAGCAGTTCTTC.

This chain uses TRBV11-2 with TRBJ2-7; 11 bases line up with TRBD1. Germline V gives CDR1 SGHAT, CDR2 FQNNGV. V was pared by 5 bases and J by 1 base, with 7 bases of the junction left unmatched. This CDR3 is built from 16 residues. CDR3 in DNA: TGTGCCAGCAGCCTCCCCGGACAGGGGGCTTCCTACGAGCAGTACTTC. This codes for CASSLPGQGASYEQYF.

This clone occurred a few times. The V call is TRBV19, the J call TRBJ2-1, with D possibly called TRBD1 or TRBD2 (5 bases each). Deletions cut 6 bases from V and 2 bases from J, with 11 bases between. CDR1 is LNHDA, CDR2 SQIVND, per germline (reference sequence). This CDR3 comprises 14 residues. The CDR3 sequence: CASRSGAPYNEQFF. DNA of the CDR3: TGTGCCAGTAGATCCGGGGCCCCCTACAATGAGCAGTTCTTC.

The V call is TRBV7-9, the J call TRBJ1-2; a weak D match, TRBD1 (5 bases). The CDR3 length is 13 residues. Trimming cost V 2 bases and J 5 bases, with 9 bases left between them. Germline V lookup: CDR1 SEHNR, CDR2 FQNEAQ (reference sequence). The CDR3 loop is CASSLLRGYGYTF. The CDR3 region has the DNA TGTGCCAGCAGCTTACTTCGGGGGTATGGCTACACCTTC.

V is TRBV30 and J is TRBJ2-3; D may be TRBD2 (5 bases). V lost 1 base, J lost 1 base, and 12 bases lay in between. CDR1 GTSNPN and CDR2 SVGIG come from the germline V gene (reference sequence). This CDR3 spans 15 amino acids. As DNA, the CDR3 is TGTGCCTGGAGTGGCCAACCAGCGGGCACAGATACGCAGTATTTT. It is translated as CAWSGQPAGTDTQYF.

Here the CDR3 reads CASSQSEFGNTIYF. CDR3 bases: TGTGCCAGCAGCCAAAGTGAATTTGGAAACACCATATATTTT. This chain links TRBV14 with TRBJ1-3; unclear D gene. The V end was cut by 2 bases, the J end by 3 bases, with 8 bases between. Germline assignment: CDR1 SGHDN and CDR2 FVKESK. There are 14 residues in the CDR3. Looking up the rest from reference TRBV14 and TRBJ1-3 gives the full variable domain: EAGVTQFPSHSVIEKGQTVTLRCDPISGHDNLYWYRRVMGKEIKFLLHFVKESKQDESGMPNNRFLAERTGGTYSTLKVQPAELEDSGVYFCASSQSEFGNTIYFGEGSWLTVV.

The genes are TRBV7-3 and TRBJ2-7; TRBD2 matches at 7 bases. V lost 4 bases, J lost 3 bases, and 6 bases stayed unmatched. Germline assignment: CDR1 SGHTA and CDR2 FQGTGA. The CDR3 is 14 amino acids. In DNA form, the CDR3 reads TGTGCCAGCAGCTACGGGGGGTCCGGCTACGAGCAGTACTTC. This gives the protein CASSYGGSGYEQYF. Full variable domain (rest looked up from reference TRBV7-3 and TRBJ2-7): GAGVSQTPSNKVTEKGKYVELRCDPISGHTALYWYRQSLGQGPEFLIYFQGTGAADDSGLPNDRFFAVRPEGSVSTLKIQRTERGDSAVYLCASSYGGSGYEQYFGPGTRLTVT.

The V and J genes are TRBV6-4 and TRBJ2-7; a possible D gene is TRBD2 (6 bases). The CDR3 runs 15 residues. CDR1 and CDR2 (germline): MRHNA, SNTAGT. Trimming took off 6 bases at V and 0 bases at J, with 15 bases between the two ends. CDR3 amino acids: CASSGGDECSYEQYF. The DNA for the CDR3 is TGTGCCAGCAGCGGAGGGGATGAGTGCTCCTACGAGCAGTACTTC.